Below, 16 T cell receptor beta chains from the same sample are listed, as sequenced in a study of cytomegalovirus exposure and HLA in healthy donors. PCR primers comprised 60 Vbeta and 13 Jbeta primers. The data were produced by immunoSEQ multiplex PCR, yet TCRdb's version contains in-frame clones alone and is incomplete. The sample records 80,000 to 130,000 clones, roughly 82% being singletons. The sample comprised PBMCs. The receptors were gathered from a woman under 30 in good health and CMV-seronegative.

This chain uses TRBV9 with TRBJ2-5, with TRBD2 matching over 15 bases. This CDR3 has 16 residues. Germline V gene data show CDR1 as SGDLS and CDR2 as YYNGEE. V lost 4 bases, J lost 2 bases, and 3 bases stayed unmatched. The DNA of the CDR3 is TGTGCCAGCAGCACCGGACTAGCGGGGGGGCAAGAGACCCAGTACTTC. Translated, it gives CASSTGLAGGQETQYF.

Regarding this clone: One junction end does not reproduce the germline sequence, and a read error may be involved. The chain employs TRBV7-9 and TRBJ2-1; no reliable D call. CDR1 is SEHNR, CDR2 FQNEAQ, per germline (reference sequence). The CDR3 has 14 amino acids. The CDR3 is CSSSLEASVGEQFF. In nucleotides, the CDR3 is TGTTCCAGCAGCTTAGAGGCTAGTGTGGGTGAGCAGTTCTTC.

V and J are TRBV19 and TRBJ1-3; unclear D gene. Trimming removed 9 bases at V and 0 bases at J, with 18 bases between. CDR1 is LNHDA, CDR2 SQIVND, per germline (reference sequence). There are 16 residues in the CDR3. As DNA, the CDR3 is TGTGCCAGCCAGGAGGCAGGCTTTTACTCTGGAAACACCATATATTTT. This gives the protein CASQEAGFYSGNTIYF.

This chain's CDR3 is CAWSNAGGREQYF. The CDR3 DNA is TGTGCCTGGAGTAACGCGGGGGGGCGCGAGCAGTACTTC. The chain links TRBV30 to TRBJ2-7; 9 nucleotides agree with TRBD2. Germline V gives CDR1 GTSNPN, CDR2 SVGIG (reference sequence). J was trimmed by 6 bases and V by 2 bases; bases with no gene match: 5. The length of the CDR3 is 13 residues.

In regard to this clone: Other DNA variants within this sample encode the same CDR3. The CDR3 region has the DNA TGTGCCAGCAGCGCCGGGGGGGCGATTTCTGAAGCTTTCTTT. Encoded protein: CASSAGGAISEAFF. The J gene is TRBJ1-1, the V gene TRBV7-3; tentative D call: TRBD1 (6 bases). The V and J ends lost 5 bases and 6 bases respectively, with 16 bases between them. This CDR3 is built from 14 residues. The germline V gene has CDR1 SGHTA and CDR2 FQGTGA. The full variable domain, completed using reference TRBV7-3 and TRBJ1-1, is GAGVSQTPSNKVTEKGKYVELRCDPISGHTALYWYRQSLGQGPEFLIYFQGTGAADDSGLPNDRFFAVRPEGSVSTLKIQRTERGDSAVYLCASSAGGAISEAFFGQGTRLTVV.

The chain uses TRBV6-1 and TRBJ1-3; maybe TRBD1 (5 bases). Between the trimmed V and J ends, which lost 2 bases and 0 bases, there was a span of 11 bases. Germline CDR1 reads MNHNS; CDR2 reads SASEGT. The CDR3 loop spans 16 amino acids. The CDR3 is CASSERGARSGNTIYF. DNA of the CDR3: TGTGCCAGCAGTGAACGCGGGGCCCGCTCTGGAAACACCATATATTTT.

The rearrangement links TRBV4-2 to TRBJ2-3; D unresolved. Germline V gene data show CDR1 as LGHNA and CDR2 as YNFKEQ. The ends were cut back, 0 bases at V and 6 bases at J, with 19 bases in the middle. This CDR3 contains 17 residues. CDR3 protein: CASSQDTSSTGTDTQYF. CDR3 sequence (DNA): TGTGCCAGCAGCCAAGATACCTCTAGTACCGGTACGGATACGCAGTATTTT.

This clone has just a few counts. The chain joins TRBV4-1 to TRBJ2-3; tentative D call: TRBD2 (6 bases). This CDR3 has 15 amino acids. Trimming took off 1 base at V and 6 bases at J, with 14 bases between the two ends. Germline CDR1 reads MGHRA; CDR2 reads YSYEKL. The CDR3 spells CASSQGSGVGDTQYF. The CDR3, as DNA: TGCGCCAGCAGCCAAGGTTCGGGGGTGGGGGATACGCAGTATTTT.

The CDR3 DNA is TGTGCCAGCAGCTTGGGTGGGCAGCTCTCTGGAAACACCATATATTTT. This encodes CASSLGGQLSGNTIYF. The V call is TRBV5-6, the J call TRBJ1-3; no firm D call. Per germline, CDR1 SGHDT and CDR2 YYEEEE. V was trimmed by 0 bases and J by 0 bases, leaving 10 bases between them. This CDR3 contains 16 residues.

The chain carries TRBV5-1 and TRBJ2-1; D possibly corresponds to TRBD1 (5 bases). The CDR3 is made up of 14 amino acids. Germline CDR1 and CDR2: SGHRS and YFSETQ. V was trimmed by 0 bases and J by 3 bases, leaving 7 bases between them. In DNA form, the CDR3 reads TGCGCCAGCAGCTTGGGACAGCGCTACAATGAGCAGTTCTTC. Amino acid sequence: CASSLGQRYNEQFF.

On this clone itself: The junction shows a germline mismatch at one end, possibly a read error. This sequence joins TRBV7-9 and TRBJ1-2; 8 bases are shared with TRBD1. CDR3 size: 14 residues. In germline, CDR1 is SEHNR, CDR2 FQNEAQ (reference sequence). The CDR3 DNA reads as TGTTCCAGCAGCTTAGGGGACAGGATAGGAGGCTACACCTTC. It translates to CSSSLGDRIGGYTF.

The J gene is TRBJ2-2, the V gene TRBV7-6; 7 nucleotides line up with TRBD1. CDR3 length: 15 residues. The V gene's germline CDR1 is SGHVS and CDR2 FNYEAQ. V dropped 2 bases and J dropped 3; count of bases not matched to a gene: 3. CDR3 bases: TGTGCCAGCAGCTTAACGCAGGGGGACACCGGGGAGCTGTTTTTT. Encoded protein: CASSLTQGDTGELFF.

The chain has TRBV6-5 and TRBJ2-5; 10 bases agree with TRBD2. The CDR3 runs to 14 residues. CDR1 MNHEY and CDR2 SVGAGI come from the germline V gene. Trimming took 10 bases from V and 5 from J; bases not matched to a gene: 10. CDR3 bases: TGTGCCACCAGGCGCCTAGCGGGGGCGGAGACCCAGTACTTC. Its translation is CATRRLAGAETQYF.

The chain is built from TRBV30 and TRBJ1-2, with 7 bases identical to TRBD1. Losses at the gene ends were 4 bases for V and 6 bases for J; bases not matched to a gene: 8. CDR1 is GTSNPN, CDR2 SVGIG, per germline (reference sequence). The CDR3 extends over 13 amino acids. The CDR3 loop is CAWNRQGEDGYTF. The CDR3 DNA follows: TGTGCCTGGAACCGACAGGGTGAGGATGGCTACACCTTC.

The chain combines TRBV5-1 with TRBJ2-2; 10 bases line up with TRBD2. Trimming took 2 bases from V and 6 from J; bases not matched to a gene: 10. The CDR3 length is 17 residues. The germline V gene encodes CDR1 SGHRS and CDR2 YFSETQ. For the CDR3, the DNA is TGCGCCAGCAGCTTCGACCAGCGGGGGGGCCTGTCCGGGGAGCTGTTTTTT. This encodes CASSFDQRGGLSGELFF. The full variable domain, with the rest looked up from reference TRBV5-1 and TRBJ2-2, is KAGVTQTPRYLIKTRGQQVTLSCSPISGHRSVSWYQQTPGQGLQFLFEYFSETQRNKGNFPGRFSGRQFSNSRSEMNVSTLELGDSALYLCASSFDQRGGLSGELFFGEGSRLTVL.

The chain employs TRBV7-9 and TRBJ1-4, with D possibly being TRBD1 (5 bases). The CDR3 has 15 residues. The V and J ends lost 5 bases and 7 bases respectively, with 17 bases between them. Germline assignment: CDR1 SEHNR and CDR2 FQNEAQ (reference sequence). The CDR3 DNA is TGTGCCAGCAGCCTCAGGCGGGGGAAGGGTGAAAAACTGTTTTTT. Translated, it gives CASSLRRGKGEKLFF.